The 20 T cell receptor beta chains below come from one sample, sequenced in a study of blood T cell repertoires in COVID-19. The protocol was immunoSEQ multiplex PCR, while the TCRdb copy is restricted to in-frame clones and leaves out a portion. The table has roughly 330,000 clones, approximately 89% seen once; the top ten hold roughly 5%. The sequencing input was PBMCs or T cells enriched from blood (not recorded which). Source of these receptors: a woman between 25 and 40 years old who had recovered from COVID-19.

As DNA, the CDR3 is TGCGCCAGCAGCCTAAACAGGGGCGGAGGGACTGAAGCTTTCTTT. It yields the protein CASSLNRGGGTEAFF. This chain connects TRBV5-1 to TRBJ1-1; TRBD1 matches at 7 bases. The germline CDR1 and CDR2 sequences are SGHRS and YFSETQ. The CDR3 is 15 amino acids. Trimming at V came to 4 bases and at J to 5 bases, leaving 11 bases not matched to a gene.

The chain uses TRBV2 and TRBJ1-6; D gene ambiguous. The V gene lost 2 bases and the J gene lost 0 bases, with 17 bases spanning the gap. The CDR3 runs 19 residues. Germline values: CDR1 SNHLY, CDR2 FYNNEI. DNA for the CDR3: TGTGCCAGCAGTGAAAGCGATTCGACGGTGAGCTCCTATAATTCACCCCTCCACTTT. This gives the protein CASSESDSTVSSYNSPLHF.

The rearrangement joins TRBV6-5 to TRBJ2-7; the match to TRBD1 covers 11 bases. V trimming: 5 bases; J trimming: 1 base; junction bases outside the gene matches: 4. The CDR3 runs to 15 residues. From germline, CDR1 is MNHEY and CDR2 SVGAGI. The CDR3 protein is CASSLGQGVSYEQYF. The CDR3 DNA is TGTGCCAGCAGTCTGGGACAGGGGGTTTCCTACGAGCAGTACTTC.

In DNA form, the CDR3 reads TGTGCCAGCAGTTACGGACAGGGCGGTGAAAAACTGTTTTTT. Translated: CASSYGQGGEKLFF. The chain is built from TRBV6-5 and TRBJ1-4, with 8 bases identical to TRBD1. The CDR3 extends over 14 amino acids. V trimming: 2 bases; J trimming: 7 bases; junction bases outside the gene matches: 3. The germline V gene encodes CDR1 MNHEY and CDR2 SVGAGI.

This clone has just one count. CDR3 sequence reads: CASSQDRAEAFF. DNA of the CDR3: TGCGCCAGCAGCCAAGATCGCGCTGAAGCTTTCTTT. The genes are TRBV4-1 and TRBJ1-1; D is ambiguous. This CDR3 region has 12 residues. CDR1 and CDR2 (germline): MGHRA, YSYEKL. V was shortened by 0 bases and J by 6 bases, with 5 bases between the two germline ends.

As DNA, the CDR3 is TGTGCCAGCAGTTCCTTGCGTCGCGAGGGGGGGCCCCCAGAGACCCAGTACTTC. Translated: CASSSLRREGGPPETQYF. This sequence joins TRBV6-2 or TRBV6-3 and TRBJ2-5, with D tentatively TRBD2 (7 bases). CDR3 size: 18 residues. Trimming took off 4 bases at V and 4 bases at J, with 25 bases between the two ends. CDR1 and CDR2 (germline): MNHEY, SVGEGT.

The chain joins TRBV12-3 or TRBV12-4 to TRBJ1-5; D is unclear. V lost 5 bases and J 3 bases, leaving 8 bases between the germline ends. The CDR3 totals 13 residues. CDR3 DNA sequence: TGTGCCAGCAGTCTCGGGAACAATCAGCCCCAGCATTTT. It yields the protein CASSLGNNQPQHF.

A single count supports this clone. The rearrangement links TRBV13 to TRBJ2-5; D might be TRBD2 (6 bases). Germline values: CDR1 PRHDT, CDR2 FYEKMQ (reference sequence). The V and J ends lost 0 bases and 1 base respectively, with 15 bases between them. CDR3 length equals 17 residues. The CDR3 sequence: CASSLGLGGGIQETQYF. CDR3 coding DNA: TGTGCCAGCAGCTTAGGCCTCGGTGGGGGGATCCAAGAGACCCAGTACTTC. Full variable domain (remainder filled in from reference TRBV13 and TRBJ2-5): AAGVIQSPRHLIKEKRETATLKCYPIPRHDTVYWYQQGPGQDPQFLISFYEKMQSDKGSIPDRFSAQQFSDYHSELNMSSLELGDSALYFCASSLGLGGGIQETQYFGPGTRLLVL.

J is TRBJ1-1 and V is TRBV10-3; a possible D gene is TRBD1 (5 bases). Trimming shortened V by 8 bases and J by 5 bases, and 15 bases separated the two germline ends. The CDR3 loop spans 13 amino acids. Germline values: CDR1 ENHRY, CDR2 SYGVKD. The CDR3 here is CAIGRGGGTEAFF. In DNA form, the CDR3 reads TGTGCCATCGGTAGGGGAGGAGGAACTGAAGCTTTCTTT.

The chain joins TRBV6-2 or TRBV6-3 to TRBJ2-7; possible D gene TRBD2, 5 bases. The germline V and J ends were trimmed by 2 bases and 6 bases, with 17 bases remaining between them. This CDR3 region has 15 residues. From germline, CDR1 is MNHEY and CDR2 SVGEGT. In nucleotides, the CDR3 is TGTGCCAGCAGTTACCTCCAGGAGGAGAAAGGCGAGCAGTACTTC. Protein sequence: CASSYLQEEKGEQYF.

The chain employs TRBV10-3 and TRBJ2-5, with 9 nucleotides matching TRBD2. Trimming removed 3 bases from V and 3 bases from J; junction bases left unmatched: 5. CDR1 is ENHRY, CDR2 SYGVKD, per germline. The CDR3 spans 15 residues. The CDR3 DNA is TGTGCCATCAGTGATACCGGGACTAGCAAAGAGACCCAGTACTTC. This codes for CAISDTGTSKETQYF.

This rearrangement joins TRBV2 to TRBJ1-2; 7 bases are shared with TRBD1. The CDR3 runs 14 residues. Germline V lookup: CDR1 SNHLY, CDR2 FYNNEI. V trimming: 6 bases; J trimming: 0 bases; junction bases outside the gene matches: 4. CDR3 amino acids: CASRRDSSNYGYTF. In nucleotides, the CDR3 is TGTGCCAGCAGGCGGGACAGTTCTAACTATGGCTACACCTTC. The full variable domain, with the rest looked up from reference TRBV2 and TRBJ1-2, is EPEVTQTPSHQVTQMGQEVILRCVPISNHLYFYWYRQILGQKVEFLVSFYNNEISEKSEIFDDQFSVERPDGSNFTLKIRSTKLEDSAMYFCASRRDSSNYGYTFGSGTRLTVV.

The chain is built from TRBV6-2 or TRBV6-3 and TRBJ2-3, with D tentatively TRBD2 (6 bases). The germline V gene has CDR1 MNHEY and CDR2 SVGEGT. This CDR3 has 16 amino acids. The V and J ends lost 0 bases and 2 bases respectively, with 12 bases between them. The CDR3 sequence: CASSYSAGGYTDTQYF. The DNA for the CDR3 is TGTGCCAGCAGTTACTCGGCTGGAGGGTACACAGATACGCAGTATTTT.

The CDR3 sequence: CASRAGIGSYEQFF. In DNA form, the CDR3 reads TGTGCCAGCAGAGCGGGCATAGGTTCATACGAGCAGTTCTTC. This chain connects TRBV6-5 to TRBJ2-1; perhaps TRBD2 as D (6 bases). CDR3 length equals 14 residues. V lost 6 bases to trimming and J lost 10 bases, with 19 bases between them. The germline V gene encodes CDR1 MNHEY and CDR2 SVGAGI.

This chain's CDR3 is CASSIDREGNTEAFF. CDR3 sequence (DNA): TGTGCCAGTAGTATAGATCGGGAGGGGAACACTGAAGCTTTCTTT. This chain joins TRBV19 and TRBJ1-1; D is undetermined. Trimming left V 0 bases short and J 1 base short, with 9 bases between. The V gene's germline CDR1 is LNHDA and CDR2 SQIVND (reference sequence). The CDR3 sequence is 15 residues long.

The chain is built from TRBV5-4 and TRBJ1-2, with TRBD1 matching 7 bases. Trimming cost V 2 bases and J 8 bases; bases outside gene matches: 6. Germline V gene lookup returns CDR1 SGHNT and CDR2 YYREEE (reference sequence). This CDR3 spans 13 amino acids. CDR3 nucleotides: TGTGCCAGCAGCTTTAAGGGGGCGCCCGGCTACACCTTC. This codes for CASSFKGAPGYTF.

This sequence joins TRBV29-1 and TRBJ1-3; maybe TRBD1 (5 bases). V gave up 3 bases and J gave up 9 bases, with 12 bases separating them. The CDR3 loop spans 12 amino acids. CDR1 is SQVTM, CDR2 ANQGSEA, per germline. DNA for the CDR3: TGCAGCGTTGATTCGGGGGATGGCACCATATATTTT. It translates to CSVDSGDGTIYF.

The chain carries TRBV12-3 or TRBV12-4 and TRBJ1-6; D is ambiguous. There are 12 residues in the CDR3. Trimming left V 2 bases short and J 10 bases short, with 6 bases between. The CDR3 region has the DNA TGTGCCAGCAGTTTAACGAGCTCACCCCTCCACTTT. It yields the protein CASSLTSSPLHF.

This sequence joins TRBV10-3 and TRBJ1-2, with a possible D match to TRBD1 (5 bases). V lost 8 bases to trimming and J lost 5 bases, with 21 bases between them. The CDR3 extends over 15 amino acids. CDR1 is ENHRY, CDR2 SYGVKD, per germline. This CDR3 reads CAIGAGYTEIYGYTF. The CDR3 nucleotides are TGTGCCATCGGGGCAGGATATACCGAAATATATGGCTACACCTTC.

CDR3 coding DNA: TGTGCCAGCAGTTCCCTTACTAGAAGTCAAGAGACCCAGTACTTC. This gives the protein CASSSLTRSQETQYF. This chain links TRBV28 with TRBJ2-5; the D gene is possibly TRBD2 (5 bases). This CDR3 spans 15 amino acids. Germline CDR1 reads MDHEN; CDR2 reads SYDVKM. V was shortened by 4 bases and J by 2 bases, with 14 bases between the two germline ends.